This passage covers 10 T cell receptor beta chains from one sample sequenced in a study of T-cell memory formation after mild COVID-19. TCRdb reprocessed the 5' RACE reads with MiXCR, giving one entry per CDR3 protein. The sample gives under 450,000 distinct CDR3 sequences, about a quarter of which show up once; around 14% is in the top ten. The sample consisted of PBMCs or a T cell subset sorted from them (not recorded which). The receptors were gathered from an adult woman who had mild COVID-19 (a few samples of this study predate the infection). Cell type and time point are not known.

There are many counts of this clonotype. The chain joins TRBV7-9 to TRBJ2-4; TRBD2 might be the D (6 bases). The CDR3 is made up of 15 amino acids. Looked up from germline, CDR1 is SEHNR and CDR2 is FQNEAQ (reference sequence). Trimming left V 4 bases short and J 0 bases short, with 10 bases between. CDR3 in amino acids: CASSSGDLAKNIQYF. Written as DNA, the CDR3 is TGTGCCAGCAGCTCGGGGGATCTAGCCAAAAACATTCAGTACTTC.

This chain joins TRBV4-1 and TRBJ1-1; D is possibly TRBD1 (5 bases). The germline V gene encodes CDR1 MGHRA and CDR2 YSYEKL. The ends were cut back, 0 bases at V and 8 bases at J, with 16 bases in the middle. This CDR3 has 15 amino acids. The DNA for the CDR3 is TGCGCCAGCAGCCAAGACCTCCGCGGGGGTTGGGAAGCTTTCTTT. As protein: CASSQDLRGGWEAFF.

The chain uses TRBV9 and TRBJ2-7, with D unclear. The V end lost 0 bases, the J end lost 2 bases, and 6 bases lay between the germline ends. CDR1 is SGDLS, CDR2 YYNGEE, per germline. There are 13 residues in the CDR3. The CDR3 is CASSVAPPYEQYF. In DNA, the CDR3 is TGTGCCAGCAGCGTAGCCCCCCCCTACGAGCAGTACTTC.

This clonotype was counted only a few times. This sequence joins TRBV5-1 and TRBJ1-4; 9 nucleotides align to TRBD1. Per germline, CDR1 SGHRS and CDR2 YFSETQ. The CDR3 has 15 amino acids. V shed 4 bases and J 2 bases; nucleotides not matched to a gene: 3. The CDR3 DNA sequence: TGCGCCAGCAGCCGCGGGACAGGGACTAATGAAAAACTGTTTTTT. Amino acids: CASSRGTGTNEKLFF.

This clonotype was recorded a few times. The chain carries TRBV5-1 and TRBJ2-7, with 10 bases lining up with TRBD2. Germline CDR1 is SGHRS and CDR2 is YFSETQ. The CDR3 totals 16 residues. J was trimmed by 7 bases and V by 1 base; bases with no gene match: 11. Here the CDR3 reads CASSLILAGAAQEQYF. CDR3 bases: TGCGCCAGCAGCTTGATCCTAGCGGGGGCCGCCCAAGAGCAGTACTTC.

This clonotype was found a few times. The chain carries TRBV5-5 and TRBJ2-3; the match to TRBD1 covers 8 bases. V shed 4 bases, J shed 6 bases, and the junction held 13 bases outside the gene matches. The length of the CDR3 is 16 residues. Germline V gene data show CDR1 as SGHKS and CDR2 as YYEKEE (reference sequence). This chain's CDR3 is CASSPRTGNNPDTQYF. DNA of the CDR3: TGTGCCAGCAGCCCTAGGACAGGGAATAACCCGGATACGCAGTATTTT.

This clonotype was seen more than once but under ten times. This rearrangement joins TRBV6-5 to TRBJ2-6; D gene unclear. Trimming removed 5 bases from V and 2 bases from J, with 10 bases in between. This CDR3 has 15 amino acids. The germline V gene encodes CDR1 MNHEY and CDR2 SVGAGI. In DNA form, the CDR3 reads TGTGCCAGCAGTCTGGGATGGGCTGGGGCCAACGTCCTGACTTTC. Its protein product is CASSLGWAGANVLTF.

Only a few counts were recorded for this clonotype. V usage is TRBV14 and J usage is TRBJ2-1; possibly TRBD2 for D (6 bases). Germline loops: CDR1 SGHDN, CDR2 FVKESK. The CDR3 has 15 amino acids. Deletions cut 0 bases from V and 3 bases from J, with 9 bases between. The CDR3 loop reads CASSQDGRYYNEQFF. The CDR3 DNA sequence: TGTGCCAGCAGCCAAGACGGGAGATACTACAATGAGCAGTTCTTC.

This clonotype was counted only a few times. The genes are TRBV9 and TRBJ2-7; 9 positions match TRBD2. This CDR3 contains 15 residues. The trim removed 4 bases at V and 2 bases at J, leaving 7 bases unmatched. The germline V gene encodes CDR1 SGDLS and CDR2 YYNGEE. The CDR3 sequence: CASSLRAGGPYEQYF. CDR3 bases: TGTGCCAGCAGCCTAAGGGCGGGAGGGCCCTACGAGCAGTACTTC.

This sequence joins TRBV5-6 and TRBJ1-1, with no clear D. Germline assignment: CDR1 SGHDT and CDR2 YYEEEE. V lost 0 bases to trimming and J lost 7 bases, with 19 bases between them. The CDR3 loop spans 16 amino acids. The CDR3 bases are TGTGCCAGCAGCTTGGGGCCGTCAAGGCCCCACATTGAAGCTTTCTTT. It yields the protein CASSLGPSRPHIEAFF.